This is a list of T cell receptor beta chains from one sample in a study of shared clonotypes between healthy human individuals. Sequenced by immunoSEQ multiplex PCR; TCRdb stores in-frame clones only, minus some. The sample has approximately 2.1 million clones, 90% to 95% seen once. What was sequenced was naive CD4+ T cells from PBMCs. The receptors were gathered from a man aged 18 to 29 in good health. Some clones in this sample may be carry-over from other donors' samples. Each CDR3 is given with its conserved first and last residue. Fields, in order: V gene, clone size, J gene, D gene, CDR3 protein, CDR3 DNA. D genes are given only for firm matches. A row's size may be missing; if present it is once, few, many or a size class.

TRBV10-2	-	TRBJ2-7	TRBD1	CASSSAGGVNGEQYF	TGCGCCAGCAGTTCTGCAGGGGGCGTAAACGGCGAGCAGTACTTC
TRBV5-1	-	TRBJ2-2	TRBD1	CASSLNRGPTGELFF	TGCGCCAGCAGCTTAAACAGGGGGCCGACCGGGGAGCTGTTTTTT
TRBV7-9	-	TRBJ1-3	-	CASSRVENTIYF	TGTGCCAGCAGTCGCGTAGAAAACACCATATATTTT
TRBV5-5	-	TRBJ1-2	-	CASSLQGTYGYTF	TGTGCCAGCAGCTTGCAGGGGACCTATGGCTACACCTTC
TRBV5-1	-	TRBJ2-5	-	CASSWVVGEETQYF	TGCGCCAGCAGCTGGGTGGTCGGGGAAGAGACCCAGTACTTC
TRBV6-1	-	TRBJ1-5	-	CASTSLGQPQHF	TGTGCCAGCACCTCGTTGGGGCAGCCCCAGCATTTT
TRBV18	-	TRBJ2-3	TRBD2	CASSPAGGARTDTQYF	TGTGCCAGCTCACCGGCCGGGGGGGCGCGGACAGATACGCAGTATTTT
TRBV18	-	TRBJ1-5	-	CASSPMQVEGQPQHF	TGTGCCAGCTCACCAATGCAGGTCGAGGGACAGCCCCAGCATTTT
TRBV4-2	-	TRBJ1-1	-	CASSQGLHAFF	TGTGCCAGCAGCCAAGGACTACACGCTTTCTTT
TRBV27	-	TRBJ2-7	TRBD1	CASSLRFRDRGFYEQYF	TGTGCCAGCAGTTTAAGATTCCGGGACAGGGGTTTCTACGAGCAGTACTTC
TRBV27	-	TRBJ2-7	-	CASSSYSGQNYEQYF	TGTGCCAGCAGTTCCTATTCGGGACAAAACTACGAGCAGTACTTC
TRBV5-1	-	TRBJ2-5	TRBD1	CASSLGQGDRQETQYF	TGCGCCAGCAGCCTAGGACAGGGTGATAGGCAAGAGACCCAGTACTTC
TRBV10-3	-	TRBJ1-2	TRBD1	CATTGTGSPQVSGYTF	TGTGCCACTACCGGGACAGGTTCTCCCCAAGTTTCTGGCTACACCTTC
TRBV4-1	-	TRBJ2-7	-	CASSRLGVGEQYF	TGCGCCAGCAGCCGACTGGGGGTAGGAGAGCAGTACTTC
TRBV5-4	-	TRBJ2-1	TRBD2	CASSLRLAGVEEQFF	TGTGCCAGCAGCTTGAGGCTAGCGGGAGTGGAGGAGCAGTTCTTC
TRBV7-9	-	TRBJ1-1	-	CASTRQGSNTEAFF	TGTGCCAGCACCAGGCAAGGGTCGAACACTGAAGCTTTCTTT
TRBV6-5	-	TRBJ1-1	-	CASSEITEAFF	TGTGCCAGCAGTGAAATAACTGAAGCTTTCTTT
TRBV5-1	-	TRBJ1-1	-	CASSITMNTEAFF	TGCGCCAGCAGCATCACAATGAACACTGAAGCTTTCTTT
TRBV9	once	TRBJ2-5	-	CASSGLKGETQYF	TGTGCCAGCTCGGGTCTCAAGGGAGAGACCCAGTACTTC
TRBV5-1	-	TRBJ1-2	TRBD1	CASSLQGQEGYGYTF	TGCGCCAGCAGCCTGCAGGGACAGGAGGGCTATGGCTACACCTTC
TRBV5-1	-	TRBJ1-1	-	CASSSVPGPVTEAFF	TGCGCCAGCAGCTCGGTTCCGGGGCCGGTCACTGAAGCTTTCTTT
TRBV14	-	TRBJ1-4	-	CASSQGQNPARTNEKLFF	TGTGCCAGCAGCCAAGGACAGAATCCCGCTCGAACTAATGAAAAACTGTTTTTT
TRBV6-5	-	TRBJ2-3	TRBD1	CASRAGGPTDTQYF	TGTGCCAGCAGGGCAGGGGGTCCAACAGATACGCAGTATTTT
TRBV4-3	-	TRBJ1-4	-	CASSPRAATNEKLFF	TGCGCCAGCAGCCCTAGGGCAGCAACTAATGAAAAACTGTTTTTT
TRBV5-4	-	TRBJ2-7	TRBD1	CASSFGTESYEQYF	TGTGCCAGCAGCTTTGGGACAGAATCCTACGAGCAGTACTTC